Presented here are 10 T cell receptor beta chains from one specimen sequenced in a study of Ad26.COV2.S vaccination and SARS-CoV-2 variants. Treatment meaning: some 20 received Ad26.COV2.S at low or high dose, single or two shots; a few received placebo; per-sample allocation not given. At day 63 after the first vaccine or placebo injection, samples were drawn. Here immunoSEQ multiplex PCR was the method, and the copy in TCRdb shows in-frame clones only, minus some. The table lists approximately 480,000 clones, around 90% of them singletons. Sequencing was performed on peripheral blood, taken in a trial of Ad26.COV2.S vaccine versus placebo. The receptors shown here come from a person aged 18-65 years who received the Ad26.COV2.S COVID-19 vaccine or a placebo.

The chain uses TRBV11-2 and TRBJ2-3; 12 bases align to TRBD2. Germline lookup yields CDR1 SGHAT and CDR2 FQNNGV. Trimming cost V 5 bases and J 5 bases; bases outside gene matches: 11. The CDR3 totals 17 residues. The DNA of the CDR3 is TGTGCCAGCAGCCAACCGACTAGCGGGAGTGTCGGAGATACGCAGTATTTT. Translated: CASSQPTSGSVGDTQYF.

The V and J genes are TRBV24-1 and TRBJ1-1, with a tentative D call TRBD1 (5 bases). V lost 5 bases, J lost 5 bases, and 17 bases lay in between. Per germline, CDR1 KGHDR and CDR2 SFDVKD. This CDR3 has 15 amino acids. The CDR3 DNA reads TGTGCCACCAGTGTCTTTCCCAGGGACTCTACTGAAGCTTTCTTT. This codes for CATSVFPRDSTEAFF.

This chain links TRBV6-1 with TRBJ1-1; D gene ambiguous. This CDR3 spans 18 amino acids. Per the germline V gene, CDR1 is MNHNS and CDR2 is SASEGT. Trimming took off 3 bases at V and 0 bases at J, with 20 bases between the two ends. The CDR3 is CASSDFIGGLRMNTEAFF. The CDR3 coding sequence is TGTGCCAGCAGTGATTTCATAGGCGGCCTGAGAATGAACACTGAAGCTTTCTTT.

The chain couples TRBV9 to TRBJ2-2; D is undetermined. This CDR3 region has 12 residues. V was cut by 0 bases and J by 7 bases, with 4 bases left in between. Looked up from germline, CDR1 is SGDLS and CDR2 is YYNGEE. The CDR3, as DNA: TGTGCCAGCAGCGTAGATCACGGGGAGCTGTTTTTT. Translating gives CASSVDHGELFF.

The V call is TRBV25-1, the J call TRBJ1-4; weak D call: TRBD1 (5 bases). Germline CDR1 and CDR2: MGHDK and SYGVNS. Trimming removed 3 bases at V and 0 bases at J, with 8 bases between. The CDR3 has 15 residues. The CDR3 DNA is TGTGCCAGCAGTGAGAGGGGTGCAACTAATGAAAAACTGTTTTTT. Translating it yields CASSERGATNEKLFF.

This chain joins TRBV16 and TRBJ1-5; tentatively, D is TRBD1 (5 bases). Looked up from germline, CDR1 is KGHSY and CDR2 is FQNENV. This CDR3 has 14 residues. V gave up 2 bases and J gave up 0 bases, with 5 bases separating them. The CDR3 sequence: CASSQDSSNQPQHF. The CDR3 DNA is TGTGCCAGCAGCCAAGACAGTAGCAATCAGCCCCAGCATTTT.

V is TRBV11-1 and J is TRBJ2-1; 14 positions match TRBD2. J lost 8 bases, V lost 6 bases, and 6 bases had no gene match. This CDR3 spans 15 amino acids. Looked up from germline, CDR1 is SGHAT and CDR2 is FQDESV (reference sequence). In nucleotides, the CDR3 is TGTGCCAGCAGAGGGACTAGCGGGAGTGGGCATGAGCAGTTCTTC. Translation: CASRGTSGSGHEQFF.

The rearrangement uses TRBV5-4 and TRBJ2-7; 8 nucleotides match TRBD1. The CDR3 sequence is 13 residues long. Germline V gives CDR1 SGHNT, CDR2 YYREEE (reference sequence). J was trimmed by 6 bases and V by 4 bases; bases with no gene match: 6. DNA for the CDR3: TGTGCCAGCAGCGCGGACAGGGTGAGCGAGCAGTACTTC. As protein: CASSADRVSEQYF.

This chain uses TRBV9 with TRBJ2-7, with D possibly matching TRBD1 (6 bases). Germline V gene lookup returns CDR1 SGDLS and CDR2 YYNGEE. V was pared by 3 bases and J by 3 bases, with 10 bases between. CDR3 length equals 13 residues. The CDR3 here is CASSGRGNYEQYF. The CDR3 DNA sequence: TGTGCCAGCAGCGGCAGGGGTAACTACGAGCAGTACTTC.

Turning to this clone: The same CDR3 is also encoded by other DNA sequences in this sample. The chain combines TRBV28 with TRBJ1-2; D unclear. The CDR3 loop spans 13 amino acids. Trimming removed 0 bases from V and 2 bases from J, with 4 bases in between. CDR1 MDHEN and CDR2 SYDVKM come from the germline V gene. This CDR3 reads CASSLWQNYGYTF. In DNA form, the CDR3 reads TGTGCCAGCAGTTTATGGCAAAACTATGGCTACACCTTC.